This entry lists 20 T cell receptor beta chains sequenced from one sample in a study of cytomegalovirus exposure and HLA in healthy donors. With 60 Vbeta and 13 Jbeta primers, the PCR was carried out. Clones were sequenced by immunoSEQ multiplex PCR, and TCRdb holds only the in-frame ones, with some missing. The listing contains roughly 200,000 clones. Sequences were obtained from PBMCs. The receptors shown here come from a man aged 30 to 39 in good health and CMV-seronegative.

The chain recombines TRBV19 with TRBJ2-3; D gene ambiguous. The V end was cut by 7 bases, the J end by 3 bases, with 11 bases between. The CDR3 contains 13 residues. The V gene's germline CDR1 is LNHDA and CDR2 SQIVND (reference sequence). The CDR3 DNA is TGTGCCAGTAAGTGGGTCGGGACAGATACGCAGTATTTT. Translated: CASKWVGTDTQYF.

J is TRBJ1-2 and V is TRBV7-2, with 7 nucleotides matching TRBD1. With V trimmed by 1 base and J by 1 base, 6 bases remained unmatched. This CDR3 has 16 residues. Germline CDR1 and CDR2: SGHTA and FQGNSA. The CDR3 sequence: CASSLVLRDSNYGYTF. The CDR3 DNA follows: TGTGCCAGCAGCTTAGTCCTCCGGGACAGTAACTATGGCTACACCTTC. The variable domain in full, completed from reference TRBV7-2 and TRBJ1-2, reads GAGVSQSPSNKVTEKGKDVELRCDPISGHTALYWYRQSLGQGLEFLIYFQGNSAPDKSGLPSDRFSAERTGGSVSTLTIQRTQQEDSAVYLCASSLVLRDSNYGYTFGSGTRLTVV.

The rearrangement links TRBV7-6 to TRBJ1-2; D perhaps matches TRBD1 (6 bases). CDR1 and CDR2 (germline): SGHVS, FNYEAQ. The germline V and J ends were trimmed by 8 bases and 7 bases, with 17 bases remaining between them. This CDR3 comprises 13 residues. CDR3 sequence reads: CASGNDRRGGYTF. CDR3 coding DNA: TGTGCCAGCGGCAACGACAGGAGAGGTGGCTACACCTTC.

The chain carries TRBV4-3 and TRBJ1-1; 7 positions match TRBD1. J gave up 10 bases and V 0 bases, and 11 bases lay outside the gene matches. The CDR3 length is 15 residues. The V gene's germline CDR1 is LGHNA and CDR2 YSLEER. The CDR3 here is CASSQEGTASSGAFF. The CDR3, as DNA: TGCGCCAGCAGCCAAGAGGGGACAGCCTCGTCAGGAGCTTTCTTT.

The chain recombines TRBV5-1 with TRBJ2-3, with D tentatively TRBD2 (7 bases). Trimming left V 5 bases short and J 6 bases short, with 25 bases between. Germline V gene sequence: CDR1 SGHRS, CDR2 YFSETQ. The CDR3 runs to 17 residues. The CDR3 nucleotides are TGCGCCAGCAGTTTCGCCCGCGCGGGGGCCCTCCGGGATACGCAGTATTTT. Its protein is CASSFARAGALRDTQYF. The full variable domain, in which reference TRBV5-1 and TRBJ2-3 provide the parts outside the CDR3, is KAGVTQTPRYLIKTRGQQVTLSCSPISGHRSVSWYQQTPGQGLQFLFEYFSETQRNKGNFPGRFSGRQFSNSRSEMNVSTLELGDSALYLCASSFARAGALRDTQYFGPGTRLTVL.

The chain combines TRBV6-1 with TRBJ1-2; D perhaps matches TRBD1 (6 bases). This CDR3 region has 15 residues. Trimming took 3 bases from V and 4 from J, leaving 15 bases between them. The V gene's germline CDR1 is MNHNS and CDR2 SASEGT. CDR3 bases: TGTGCCAGCAGTGATGGGGGGGGCACTTTCTATGGCTACACCTTC. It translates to CASSDGGGTFYGYTF.

The CDR3 sequence: CAWRPTGTGELFF. Written as DNA, the CDR3 is TGTGCCTGGAGGCCGACGGGCACCGGGGAGCTGTTTTTT. The chain couples TRBV30 to TRBJ2-2; D is unclear. The ends were cut back, 3 bases at V and 4 bases at J, with 9 bases in the middle. CDR1 GTSNPN and CDR2 SVGIG come from the germline V gene (reference sequence). CDR3 length equals 13 residues.

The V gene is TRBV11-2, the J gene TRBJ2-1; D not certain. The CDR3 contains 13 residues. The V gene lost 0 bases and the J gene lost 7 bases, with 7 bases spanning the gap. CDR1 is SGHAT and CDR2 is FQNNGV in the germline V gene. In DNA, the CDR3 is TGTGCCAGCAGCTTAGATTCCCAGAATGAGCAGTTCTTC. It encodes CASSLDSQNEQFF.

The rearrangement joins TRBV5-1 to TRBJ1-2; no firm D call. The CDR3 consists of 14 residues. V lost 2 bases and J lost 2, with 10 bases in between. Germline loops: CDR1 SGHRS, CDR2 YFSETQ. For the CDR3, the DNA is TGCGCCAGCAGCTTCGACGGGAGCAACTATGGCTACACCTTC. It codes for CASSFDGSNYGYTF.

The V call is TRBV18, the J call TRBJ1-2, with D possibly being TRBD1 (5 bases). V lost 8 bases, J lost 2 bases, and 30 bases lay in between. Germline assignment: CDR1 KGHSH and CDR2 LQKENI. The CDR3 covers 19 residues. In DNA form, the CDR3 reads TGTGCCAGCACGCCTTATTGGGACTTAAAAAATTTGGGAAACTATGGCTACACCTTC. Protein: CASTPYWDLKNLGNYGYTF.

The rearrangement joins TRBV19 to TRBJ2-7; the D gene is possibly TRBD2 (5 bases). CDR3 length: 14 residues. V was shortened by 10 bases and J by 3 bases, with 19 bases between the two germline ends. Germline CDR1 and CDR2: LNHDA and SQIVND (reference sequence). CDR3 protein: CATQDAAGIYEQYF. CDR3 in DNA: TGTGCCACCCAAGACGCCGCCGGGATCTACGAGCAGTACTTC.

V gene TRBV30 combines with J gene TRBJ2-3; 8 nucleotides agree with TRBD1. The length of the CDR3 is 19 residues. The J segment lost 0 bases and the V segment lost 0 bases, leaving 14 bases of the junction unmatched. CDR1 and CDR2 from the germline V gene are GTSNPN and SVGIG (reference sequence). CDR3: CAWSVGRGGTGASTDTQYF. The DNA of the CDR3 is TGTGCCTGGAGTGTAGGGCGTGGAGGGACAGGCGCTAGCACAGATACGCAGTATTTT. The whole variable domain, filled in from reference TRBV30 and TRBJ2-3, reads SQTIHQWPATLVQPVGSPLSLECTVEGTSNPNLYWYRQAAGRGLQLLFYSVGIGQISSEVPQNLSASRPQDRQFILSSKKLLLSDSGFYLCAWSVGRGGTGASTDTQYFGPGTRLTVL.

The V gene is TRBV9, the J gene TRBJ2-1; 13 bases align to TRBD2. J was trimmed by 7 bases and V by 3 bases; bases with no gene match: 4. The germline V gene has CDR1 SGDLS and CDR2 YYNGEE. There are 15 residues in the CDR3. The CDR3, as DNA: TGTGCCAGCAGCGGACTAGCGGGGGGACCTAATGAGCAGTTCTTC. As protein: CASSGLAGGPNEQFF. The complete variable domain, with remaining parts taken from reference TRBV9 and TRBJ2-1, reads DSGVTQTPKHLITATGQRVTLRCSPRSGDLSVYWYQQSLDQGLQFLIQYYNGEERAKGNILERFSAQQFPDLHSELNLSSLELGDSALYFCASSGLAGGPNEQFFGPGTRLTVL.

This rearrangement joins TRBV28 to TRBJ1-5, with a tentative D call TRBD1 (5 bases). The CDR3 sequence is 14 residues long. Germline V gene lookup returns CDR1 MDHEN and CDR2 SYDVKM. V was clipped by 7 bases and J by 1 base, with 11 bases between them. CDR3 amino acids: CASILGGSNQPQHF. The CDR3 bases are TGTGCCAGCATCTTGGGGGGAAGCAATCAGCCCCAGCATTTT.

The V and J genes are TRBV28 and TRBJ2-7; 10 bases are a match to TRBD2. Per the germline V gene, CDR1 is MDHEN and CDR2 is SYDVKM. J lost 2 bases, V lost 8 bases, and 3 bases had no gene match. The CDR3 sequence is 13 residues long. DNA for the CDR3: TGTGCCAGCTGTCTAGCGGGAGCCTACGAGCAGTACTTC. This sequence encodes CASCLAGAYEQYF.

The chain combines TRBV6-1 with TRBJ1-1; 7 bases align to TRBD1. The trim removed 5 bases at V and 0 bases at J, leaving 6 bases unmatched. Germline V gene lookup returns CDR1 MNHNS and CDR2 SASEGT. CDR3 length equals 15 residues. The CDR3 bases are TGTGCCAGCAGTTGGACAGGAGCGCTGAACACTGAAGCTTTCTTT. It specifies CASSWTGALNTEAFF.

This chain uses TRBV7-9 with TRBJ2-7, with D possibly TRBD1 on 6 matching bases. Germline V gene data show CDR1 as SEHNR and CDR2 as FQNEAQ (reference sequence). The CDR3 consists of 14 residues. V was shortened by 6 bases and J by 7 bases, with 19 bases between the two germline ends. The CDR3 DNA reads TGTGCCAGCAGTAGGGGGTCCCAGCTACGGGAGCAGTACTTC. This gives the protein CASSRGSQLREQYF.

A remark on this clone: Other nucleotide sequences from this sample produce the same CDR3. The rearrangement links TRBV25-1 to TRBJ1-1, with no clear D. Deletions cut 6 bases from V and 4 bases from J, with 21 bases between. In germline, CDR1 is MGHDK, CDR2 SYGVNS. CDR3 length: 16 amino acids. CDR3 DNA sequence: TGTGCCAGCAGCCCGTGGGGTGGGAGGGCAGCCACTGAAGCTTTCTTT. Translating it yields CASSPWGGRAATEAFF.

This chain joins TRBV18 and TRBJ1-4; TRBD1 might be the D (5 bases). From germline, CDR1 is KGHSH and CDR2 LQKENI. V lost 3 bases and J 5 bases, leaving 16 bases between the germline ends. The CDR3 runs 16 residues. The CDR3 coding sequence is TGTGCCAGCTCACCTCGATCCCCGGCAGGGAATGAAAAACTGTTTTTT. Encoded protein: CASSPRSPAGNEKLFF.

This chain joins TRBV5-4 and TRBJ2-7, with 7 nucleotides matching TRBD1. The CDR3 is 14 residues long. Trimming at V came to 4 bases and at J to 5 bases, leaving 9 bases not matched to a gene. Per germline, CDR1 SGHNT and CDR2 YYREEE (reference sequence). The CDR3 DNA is TGTGCCAGCAGCAGGGGACAGATCTTCGACGAGCAGTACTTC. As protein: CASSRGQIFDEQYF.